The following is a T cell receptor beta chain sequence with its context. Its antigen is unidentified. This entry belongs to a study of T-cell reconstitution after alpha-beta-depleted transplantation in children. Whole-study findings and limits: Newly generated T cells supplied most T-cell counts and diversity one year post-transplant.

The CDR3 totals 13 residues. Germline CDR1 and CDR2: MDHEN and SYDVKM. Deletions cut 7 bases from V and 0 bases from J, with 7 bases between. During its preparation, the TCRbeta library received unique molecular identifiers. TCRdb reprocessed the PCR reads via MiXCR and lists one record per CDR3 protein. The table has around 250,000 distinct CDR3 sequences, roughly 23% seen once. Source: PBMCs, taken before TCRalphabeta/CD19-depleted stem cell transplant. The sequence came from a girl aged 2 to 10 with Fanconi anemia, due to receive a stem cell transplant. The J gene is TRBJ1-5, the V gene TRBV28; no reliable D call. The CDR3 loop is CASTQYSNQPQHF. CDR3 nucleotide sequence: TGTGCCAGCACCCAATATAGCAATCAGCCCCAGCATTTT.